Sequencing of this TCR beta chain was carried out in a study of T cell responses to AZD1222 COVID-19 vaccine. Looking at the study overall: Second doses at about 4 or about 12 weeks were pooled.

V was clipped by 8 bases and J by 5 bases, with 12 bases between them. The CDR3 sequence is 12 residues long. Germline V gene sequence: CDR1 SNHLY, CDR2 FYNNEI. This table comes from immunoSEQ multiplex PCR, and its TCRdb copy is limited to in-frame clones, with some not included. The table includes approximately 140,000 clones, 85% to 95% detected once. With regard to this clone: Its cognate antigen is unknown.

Overall study results and limits: Donors were largely white British and mainly female; clonal diversity was possibly underestimated. Dominant at 160-218 and 743-854, vaccine-associated CD4 TCRs also spanned spike. Elevations in Spike-specific TCR breadth and depth followed administration of two AZD1222 doses.

The chain joins TRBV2 to TRBJ2-5, with no clear D. The sequences come from peripheral blood, collected on day 0 of AZD1222 vaccination. This sequence originates from an adult in good health. CDR3 in amino acids: CASSTLGETQYF. DNA of the CDR3: TGTGCCAGCTCTACATTGGGGGAGACCCAGTACTTC.